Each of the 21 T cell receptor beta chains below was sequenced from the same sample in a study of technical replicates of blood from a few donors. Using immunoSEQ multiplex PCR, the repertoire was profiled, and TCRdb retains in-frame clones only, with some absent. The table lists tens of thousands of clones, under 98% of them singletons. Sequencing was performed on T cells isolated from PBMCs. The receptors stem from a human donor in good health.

CDR3 coding DNA: TGCGCCAGCAGCCAAGTAGGCTGGCGGGAGATCACAGATACGCAGTATTTT. Protein product: CASSQVGWREITDTQYF. The J gene is TRBJ2-3, the V gene TRBV4-1, with 7 bases identical to TRBD2. This CDR3 spans 17 amino acids. CDR1 and CDR2 from the germline V gene are MGHRA and YSYEKL. The trim removed 1 base at V and 2 bases at J, leaving 9 bases unmatched.

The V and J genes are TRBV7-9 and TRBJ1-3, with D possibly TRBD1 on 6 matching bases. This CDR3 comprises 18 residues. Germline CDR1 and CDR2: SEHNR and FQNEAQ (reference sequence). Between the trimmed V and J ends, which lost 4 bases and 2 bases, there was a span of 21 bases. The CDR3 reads CASSSGVPGHLPGNTIYF. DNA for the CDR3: TGTGCCAGCAGCTCAGGAGTCCCGGGACATCTGCCTGGAAACACCATATATTTT.

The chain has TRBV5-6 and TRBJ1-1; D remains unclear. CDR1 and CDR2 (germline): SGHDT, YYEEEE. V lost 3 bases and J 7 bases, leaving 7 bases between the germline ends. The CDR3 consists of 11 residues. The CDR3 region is CASSSYHEAFF. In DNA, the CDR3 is TGTGCCAGCAGCTCCTATCATGAAGCTTTCTTT.

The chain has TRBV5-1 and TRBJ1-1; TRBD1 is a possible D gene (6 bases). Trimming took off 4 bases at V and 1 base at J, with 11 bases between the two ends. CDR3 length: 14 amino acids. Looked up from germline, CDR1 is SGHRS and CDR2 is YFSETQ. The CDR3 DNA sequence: TGCGCCAGCAGCCTACGACAGGCGAACACTGAAGCTTTCTTT. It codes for CASSLRQANTEAFF.

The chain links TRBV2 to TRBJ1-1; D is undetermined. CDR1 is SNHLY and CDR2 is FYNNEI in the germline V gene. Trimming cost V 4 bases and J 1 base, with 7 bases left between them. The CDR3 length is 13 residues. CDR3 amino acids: CASSGPSNTEAFF. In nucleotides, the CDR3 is TGTGCCAGCAGTGGGCCATCGAACACTGAAGCTTTCTTT.

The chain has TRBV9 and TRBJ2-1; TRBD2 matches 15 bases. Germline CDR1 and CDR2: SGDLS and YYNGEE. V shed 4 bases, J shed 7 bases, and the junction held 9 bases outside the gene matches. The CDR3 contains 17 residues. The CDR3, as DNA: TGTGCCAGCAGCTTAAATACGGGACTAGCGGGAGGTAATGAGCAGTTCTTC. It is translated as CASSLNTGLAGGNEQFF.

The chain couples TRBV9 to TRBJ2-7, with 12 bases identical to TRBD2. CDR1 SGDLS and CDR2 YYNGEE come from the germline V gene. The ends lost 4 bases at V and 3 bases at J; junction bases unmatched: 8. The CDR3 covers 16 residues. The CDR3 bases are TGTGCCAGCAGCCCCTCGACTAGCGGGGGTTTCTACGAGCAGTACTTC. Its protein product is CASSPSTSGGFYEQYF.

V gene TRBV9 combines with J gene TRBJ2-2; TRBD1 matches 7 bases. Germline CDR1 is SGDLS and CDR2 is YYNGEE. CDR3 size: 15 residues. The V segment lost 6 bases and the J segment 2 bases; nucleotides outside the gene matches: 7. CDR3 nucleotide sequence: TGTGCCAGCACCGACAGGGATGTTAACACCGGGGAGCTGTTTTTT. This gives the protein CASTDRDVNTGELFF.

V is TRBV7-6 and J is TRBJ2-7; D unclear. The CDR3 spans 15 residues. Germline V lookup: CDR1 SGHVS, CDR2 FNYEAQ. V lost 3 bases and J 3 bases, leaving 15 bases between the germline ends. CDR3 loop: CASSFKASEIYEQYF. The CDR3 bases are TGTGCCAGCAGCTTTAAGGCTAGTGAAATCTACGAGCAGTACTTC. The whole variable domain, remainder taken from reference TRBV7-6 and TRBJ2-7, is GAGVSQSPRYKVTKRGQDVALRCDPISGHVSLYWYRQALGQGPEFLTYFNYEAQQDKSGLPNDRFSAERPEGSISTLTIQRTEQRDSAMYRCASSFKASEIYEQYFGPGTRLTVT.

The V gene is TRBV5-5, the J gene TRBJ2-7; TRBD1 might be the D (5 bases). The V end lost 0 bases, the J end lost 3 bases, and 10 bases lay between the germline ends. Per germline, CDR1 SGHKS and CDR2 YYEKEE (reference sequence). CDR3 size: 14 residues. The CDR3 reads CASSLEDIYYEQYF. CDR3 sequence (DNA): TGTGCCAGCAGCTTGGAGGACATCTACTACGAGCAGTACTTC.

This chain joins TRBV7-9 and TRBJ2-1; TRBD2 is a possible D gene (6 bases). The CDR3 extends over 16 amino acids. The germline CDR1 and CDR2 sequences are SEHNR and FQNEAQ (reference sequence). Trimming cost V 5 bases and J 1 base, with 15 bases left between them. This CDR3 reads CASSAGGSGSYNEQFF. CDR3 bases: TGTGCCAGCAGCGCAGGCGGCAGCGGGTCCTACAATGAGCAGTTCTTC. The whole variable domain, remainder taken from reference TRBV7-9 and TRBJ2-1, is DTGVSQNPRHKITKRGQNVTFRCDPISEHNRLYWYRQTLGQGPEFLTYFQNEAQLEKSRLLSDRFSAERPKGSFSTLEIQRTEQGDSAMYLCASSAGGSGSYNEQFFGPGTRLTVL.

CDR3 DNA: TGTGCCAGCAGCACCAGCGGGAGCTCCTACAATGAGCAGTTCTTC. Translated: CASSTSGSSYNEQFF. The chain combines TRBV9 with TRBJ2-1; 8 nucleotides line up with TRBD2. J was trimmed by 0 bases and V by 4 bases; bases with no gene match: 3. CDR1 is SGDLS, CDR2 YYNGEE, per germline. The CDR3 is 15 residues long.

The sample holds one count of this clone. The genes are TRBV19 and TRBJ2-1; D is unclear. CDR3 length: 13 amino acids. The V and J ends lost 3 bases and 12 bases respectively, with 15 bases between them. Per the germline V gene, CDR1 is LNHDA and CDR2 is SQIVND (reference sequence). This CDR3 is CASSIERSGSQFF. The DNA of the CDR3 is TGTGCCAGTAGTATTGAGCGATCCGGTTCGCAGTTCTTC.

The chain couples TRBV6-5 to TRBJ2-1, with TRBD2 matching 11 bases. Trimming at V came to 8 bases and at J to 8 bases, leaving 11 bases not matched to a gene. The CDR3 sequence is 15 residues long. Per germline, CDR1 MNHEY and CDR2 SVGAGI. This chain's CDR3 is CASAVTSGSVDEQFF. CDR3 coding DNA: TGTGCCAGCGCAGTTACTAGCGGGAGTGTCGATGAGCAGTTCTTC.

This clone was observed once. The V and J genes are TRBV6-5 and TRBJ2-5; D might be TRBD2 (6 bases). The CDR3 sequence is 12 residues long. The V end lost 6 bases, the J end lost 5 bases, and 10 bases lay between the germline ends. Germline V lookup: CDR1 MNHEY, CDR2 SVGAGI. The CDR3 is CASRPSGETQYF. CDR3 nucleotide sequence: TGTGCCAGCAGGCCCAGCGGGGAGACCCAGTACTTC.

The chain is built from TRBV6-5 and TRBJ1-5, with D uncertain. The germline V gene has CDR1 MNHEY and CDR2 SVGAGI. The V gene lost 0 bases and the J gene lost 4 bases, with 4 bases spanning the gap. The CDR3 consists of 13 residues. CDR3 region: CASSYSKNQPQHF. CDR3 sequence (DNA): TGTGCCAGCAGTTACTCCAAAAATCAGCCCCAGCATTTT.

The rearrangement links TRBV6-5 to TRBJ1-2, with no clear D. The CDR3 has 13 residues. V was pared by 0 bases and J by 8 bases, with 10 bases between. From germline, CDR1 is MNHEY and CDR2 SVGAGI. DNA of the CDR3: TGTGCCAGCAGTTACTCGAGCGGAGGCGGCTACACCTTC. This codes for CASSYSSGGGYTF.

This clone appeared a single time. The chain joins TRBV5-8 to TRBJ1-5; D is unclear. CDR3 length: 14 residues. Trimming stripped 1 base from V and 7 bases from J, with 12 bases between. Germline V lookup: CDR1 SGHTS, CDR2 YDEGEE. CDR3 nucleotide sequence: TGTGCCAGCAGCTTGTCGCGGGTAGGACAGCCCCAGCATTTT. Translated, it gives CASSLSRVGQPQHF.

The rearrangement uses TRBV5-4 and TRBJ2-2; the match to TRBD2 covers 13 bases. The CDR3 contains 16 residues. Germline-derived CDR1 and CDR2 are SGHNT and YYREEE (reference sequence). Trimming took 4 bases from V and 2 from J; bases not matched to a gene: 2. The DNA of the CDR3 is TGTGCCAGCAGCAGACTAGCGGGAGGCAACACCGGGGAGCTGTTTTTT. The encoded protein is CASSRLAGGNTGELFF.

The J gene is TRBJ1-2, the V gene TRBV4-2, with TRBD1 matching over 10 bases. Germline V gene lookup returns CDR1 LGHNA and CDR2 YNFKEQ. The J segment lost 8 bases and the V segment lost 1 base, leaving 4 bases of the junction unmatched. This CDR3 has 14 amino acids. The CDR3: CASSQVGTGDGYTF. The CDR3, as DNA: TGTGCCAGCAGCCAAGTAGGGACAGGGGACGGCTACACCTTC.

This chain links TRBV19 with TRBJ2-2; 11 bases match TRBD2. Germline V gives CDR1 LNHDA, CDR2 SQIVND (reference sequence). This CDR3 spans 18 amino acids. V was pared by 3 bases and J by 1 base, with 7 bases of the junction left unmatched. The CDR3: CASSIFVGTSGNTGELFF. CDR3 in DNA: TGTGCCAGTAGTATTTTCGTCGGGACTAGCGGGAACACCGGGGAGCTGTTTTTT.